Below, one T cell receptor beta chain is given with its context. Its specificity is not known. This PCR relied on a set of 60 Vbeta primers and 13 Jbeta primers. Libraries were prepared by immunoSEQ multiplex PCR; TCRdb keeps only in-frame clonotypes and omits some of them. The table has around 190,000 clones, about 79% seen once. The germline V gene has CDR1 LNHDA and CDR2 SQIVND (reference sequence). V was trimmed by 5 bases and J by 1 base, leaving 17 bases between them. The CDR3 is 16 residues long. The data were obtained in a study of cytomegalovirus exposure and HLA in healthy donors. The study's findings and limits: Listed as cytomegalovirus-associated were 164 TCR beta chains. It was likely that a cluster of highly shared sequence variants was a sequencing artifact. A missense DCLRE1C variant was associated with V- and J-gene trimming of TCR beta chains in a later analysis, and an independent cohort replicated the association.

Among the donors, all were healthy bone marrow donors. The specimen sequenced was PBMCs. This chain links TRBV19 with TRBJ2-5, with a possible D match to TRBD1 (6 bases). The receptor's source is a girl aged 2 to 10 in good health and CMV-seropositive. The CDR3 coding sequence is TGTGCCAGTAGTTCCTTAACAGGGTCACGCCAAGAGACCCAGTACTTC. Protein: CASSSLTGSRQETQYF. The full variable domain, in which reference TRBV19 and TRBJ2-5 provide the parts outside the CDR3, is DGGITQSPKYLFRKEGQNVTLSCEQNLNHDAMYWYRQDPGQGLRLIYYSQIVNDFQKGDIAEGYSVSREKKESFPLTVTSAQKNPTAFYLCASSSLTGSRQETQYFGPGTRLLVL.